The 30 T cell receptor beta chains in this list originate from one sample, sequenced in a study of T cell repertoires in cytomegalovirus infection. A single record per CDR3 protein comes from TCRdb applying MiXCR to the reads. The sample consists of 640,000 or so distinct CDR3 sequences, around 30% of them appearing once. No cognate antigen is known for these TCRs. This sample comprised cultured PBMCs, obtained from culture after CMV antigen stimulation. The receptors here all came from a human donor in good health (CMV status not recorded). Some clones in this sample may be carry-over from other donors' samples.

This clonotype was detected only once. The V call is TRBV25-1, the J call TRBJ2-1, with TRBD2 matching over 13 bases. The CDR3 runs 15 residues. Germline-derived CDR1 and CDR2 are MGHDK and SYGVNS. The V gene end was trimmed by 4 bases and the J gene end by 7 bases; junction bases not matched to a gene: 4. CDR3 in DNA: TGTGCCAGCAGTGGATGGACTAGCGGGAGTAATGAGCAGTTCTTC. Residues: CASSGWTSGSNEQFF.

This clonotype was detected a few times. The chain couples TRBV10-3 to TRBJ2-3; no firm D call. CDR3 length: 12 amino acids. V lost 3 bases to trimming and J lost 4 bases, with 5 bases between them. Germline loops: CDR1 ENHRY, CDR2 SYGVKD. CDR3 nucleotides: TGTGCCATCAGTGACCGGTCAGATACGCAGTATTTT. Protein: CAISDRSDTQYF.

V and J are TRBV29-1 and TRBJ2-7; D tentatively fits TRBD1 or TRBD2 (5 bases each). From germline, CDR1 is SQVTM and CDR2 ANQGSEA. The CDR3 is 13 residues long. The V end was cut by 6 bases, the J end by 0 bases, with 12 bases between. CDR3 protein: CSVMGVSSYEQYF. DNA for the CDR3: TGCAGCGTGATGGGGGTCAGCTCCTACGAGCAGTACTTC.

The V gene is TRBV4-1, the J gene TRBJ1-1; unclear D gene. V was trimmed by 3 bases and J by 4 bases, leaving 9 bases between them. Germline values: CDR1 MGHRA, CDR2 YSYEKL. This CDR3 is built from 13 residues. CDR3 protein: CASSQGRSTEAFF. DNA for the CDR3: TGCGCCAGCAGCCAGGGAAGAAGCACTGAAGCTTTCTTT.

V gene TRBV3-1 combines with J gene TRBJ2-7; 7 bases line up with TRBD2. Per the germline V gene, CDR1 is LGHDT and CDR2 is YNNKEL (reference sequence). V lost 4 bases to trimming and J lost 2 bases; unmatched junction nucleotides: 5. CDR3 length equals 14 residues. The CDR3 here is CASSRGLKTYEQYF. The CDR3 nucleotides are TGTGCCAGCAGCCGGGGACTAAAGACCTACGAGCAGTACTTC.

This clonotype was counted between two and nine times. This rearrangement joins TRBV7-4 to TRBJ2-1, with TRBD1 matching 10 bases. Trimming took 6 bases from V and 2 from J; bases not matched to a gene: 7. The germline gives CDR1 SGHVT, CDR2 SQSDAQ. The CDR3 runs to 16 residues. CDR3 bases: TGTGCCAGCAGGAAATGGGACAGGGGACCCTACAATGAGCAGTTCTTC. Residues: CASRKWDRGPYNEQFF. The variable domain in full, completed from reference TRBV7-4 and TRBJ2-1, reads GAGVSQSPRYKVAKRGRDVALRCDSISGHVTLYWYRQTLGQGSEVLTYSQSDAQRDKSGRPSGRFSAERPERSVSTLKIQRTEQGDSAVYLCASRKWDRGPYNEQFFGPGTRLTVL.

The chain is built from TRBV20-1 and TRBJ1-1, with D possibly being TRBD1 (5 bases). V gave up 1 base and J gave up 0 bases, with 12 bases separating them. Germline loops: CDR1 DFQATT, CDR2 SNEGSKA (reference sequence). The CDR3 is 15 residues long. CDR3 residues: CSARGQGPLNTEAFF. The CDR3 DNA sequence: TGCAGTGCTAGAGGTCAGGGTCCACTGAACACTGAAGCTTTCTTT.

This clonotype was seen a few times. This chain connects TRBV6-6 to TRBJ1-6; D is unresolved. V was trimmed by 2 bases and J by 8 bases, leaving 13 bases between them. Looked up from germline, CDR1 is MNHNY and CDR2 is SVGAGI (reference sequence). This CDR3 region has 15 residues. CDR3 residues: CASSYAGNLDSPLHF. The CDR3 DNA follows: TGTGCCAGCAGTTACGCCGGGAACTTGGATTCACCCCTCCACTTT.

The rearrangement joins TRBV19 to TRBJ1-5, with D unresolved. Germline-derived CDR1 and CDR2 are LNHDA and SQIVND (reference sequence). The CDR3 consists of 15 residues. The germline V and J ends were trimmed by 4 bases and 1 base, with 11 bases remaining between them. The DNA for the CDR3 is TGTGCCAGTAGTAAGAATAGGGTCAGCAATCAGCCCCAGCATTTT. The encoded protein is CASSKNRVSNQPQHF.

This clonotype was counted a few times. The V and J genes are TRBV20-1 and TRBJ1-2; TRBD1 matches 10 bases. V shed 3 bases and J 8 bases; nucleotides not matched to a gene: 12. This CDR3 spans 15 amino acids. Germline loops: CDR1 DFQATT, CDR2 SNEGSKA (reference sequence). This CDR3 reads CSASPITGTGDGYTF. CDR3 nucleotides: TGCAGTGCTAGCCCTATTACCGGGACAGGGGACGGCTACACCTTC.

The chain joins TRBV7-6 to TRBJ2-7; 8 bases align to TRBD2. The junction had 6 bases not matched to a gene; V was cut back by 5 bases and J by 3 bases. The CDR3 consists of 14 residues. Germline V gene sequence: CDR1 SGHVS, CDR2 FNYEAQ. In nucleotides, the CDR3 is TGTGCCAGCAGCCCTAGCGGGCTCCTCTACGAGCAGTACTTC. Translation: CASSPSGLLYEQYF. The full variable domain, its missing parts supplied by reference TRBV7-6 and TRBJ2-7, is GAGVSQSPRYKVTKRGQDVALRCDPISGHVSLYWYRQALGQGPEFLTYFNYEAQQDKSGLPNDRFSAERPEGSISTLTIQRTEQRDSAMYRCASSPSGLLYEQYFGPGTRLTVT.

V gene TRBV28 combines with J gene TRBJ2-1; the D gene is possibly TRBD2 (6 bases). With 3 bases removed from V and 3 bases from J, the gap between germline ends came to 12 bases. CDR1 MDHEN and CDR2 SYDVKM come from the germline V gene. The CDR3 has 15 amino acids. CDR3 region: CASSFNGRNYNEQFF. CDR3 sequence (DNA): TGTGCCAGCAGTTTCAACGGGAGAAACTACAATGAGCAGTTCTTC.

Comments on this clonotype: One end of the junction is discordant with germline, which a read error may explain. The rearrangement uses TRBV19 and TRBJ2-6, with D possibly matching TRBD2 (7 bases). The CDR3 runs to 15 residues. The germline V gene encodes CDR1 LNHDA and CDR2 SQIVND (reference sequence). Written as DNA, the CDR3 is TGTGCCAGTAACGAGGGGGGGGCTGGGGCCAACGTCCGGACTTTC. This translates into CASNEGGAGANVRTF.

The chain is built from TRBV20-1 and TRBJ1-5; 8 bases match TRBD1. CDR3 length: 18 amino acids. V shed 5 bases and J 0 bases; nucleotides not matched to a gene: 15. The germline gives CDR1 DFQATT, CDR2 SNEGSKA (reference sequence). In nucleotides, the CDR3 is TGCAGTGCTCGAAGAGGACAGGGAGAGGGATATAGCAATCAGCCCCAGCATTTT. It is translated as CSARRGQGEGYSNQPQHF.

This chain connects TRBV7-2 to TRBJ2-2; D may correspond to TRBD1 or TRBD2 (5 bases each). Germline CDR1 reads SGHTA; CDR2 reads FQGNSA. V lost 7 bases and J 4 bases, leaving 16 bases between the germline ends. The CDR3 has 15 amino acids. For the CDR3, the DNA is TGTGCCAGCATCCTGAGGGGCACGGGCACCGGGGAGCTGTTTTTT. Residues: CASILRGTGTGELFF.

This clonotype appeared once. This chain uses TRBV20-1 with TRBJ1-1; 10 bases are a match to TRBD1. The CDR3 spans 14 residues. The germline gives CDR1 DFQATT, CDR2 SNEGSKA (reference sequence). J lost 3 bases, V lost 3 bases, and 4 bases had no gene match. The CDR3 sequence is CSASSGTGDTEAFF. CDR3 DNA sequence: TGCAGTGCTAGCTCCGGGACAGGGGACACTGAAGCTTTCTTT.

CDR3 sequence reads: CASSAPAGANTGELFF. CDR3 nucleotides: TGTGCCAGCAGTGCCCCGGCAGGGGCAAACACCGGGGAGCTGTTTTTT. The chain couples TRBV6-1 to TRBJ2-2, with D perhaps matching TRBD1 (6 bases). The CDR3 is 16 amino acids. V was trimmed by 4 bases and J by 2 bases, leaving 14 bases between them. The germline gives CDR1 MNHNS, CDR2 SASEGT.

The chain employs TRBV5-6 and TRBJ2-5; D is uncertain. Germline CDR1 SGHDT, CDR2 YYEEEE. This CDR3 is 14 amino acids long. Trimming took off 4 bases at V and 5 bases at J, with 15 bases between the two ends. The CDR3 protein is CASSRTGIRETQYF. CDR3 bases: TGTGCCAGCAGCCGGACCGGAATACGGGAGACCCAGTACTTC.

This clonotype appeared a few times. The CDR3 sequence is CASSTASGRYNEQFF. The CDR3 DNA follows: TGTGCCAGCAGTACTGCTAGCGGGAGATACAATGAGCAGTTCTTC. The rearrangement links TRBV6-2 or TRBV6-3 to TRBJ2-1; 10 nucleotides align to TRBD2. The CDR3 has 15 amino acids. V shed 5 bases, J shed 4 bases, and the junction held 5 bases outside the gene matches. Germline-derived CDR1 and CDR2 are MNHEY and SVGEGT.

The chain uses TRBV7-6 and TRBJ1-1; a weak D match, TRBD1 (5 bases). This CDR3 spans 13 amino acids. Trimming removed 5 bases at V and 7 bases at J, with 14 bases between. Germline CDR1 SGHVS, CDR2 FNYEAQ. The CDR3 protein is CASSPQGRGEAFF. The DNA of the CDR3 is TGTGCCAGCAGCCCCCAGGGACGGGGTGAAGCTTTCTTT.

This clonotype turned up a few times. V and J are TRBV7-9 and TRBJ2-7, with 10 bases that match TRBD1. Germline loops: CDR1 SEHNR, CDR2 FQNEAQ (reference sequence). The CDR3 covers 14 residues. The V segment lost 2 bases and the J segment 7 bases; nucleotides outside the gene matches: 5. DNA of the CDR3: TGTGCCAGCAGCTTACATGACAGGGGGCAGGAGCAGTACTTC. Translation gives CASSLHDRGQEQYF.

The gene calls are TRBV5-4 and TRBJ2-1, with D unresolved. The CDR3 spans 13 residues. Germline CDR1 reads SGHNT; CDR2 reads YYREEE (reference sequence). Deletions cut 5 bases from V and 4 bases from J, with 10 bases between. CDR3 nucleotide sequence: TGTGCCAGCAGGAAGGGTCAGTACAATGAGCAGTTCTTC. This sequence encodes CASRKGQYNEQFF. Full variable domain (remainder filled in from reference TRBV5-4 and TRBJ2-1): ETGVTQSPTHLIKTRGQQVTLRCSSQSGHNTVSWYQQALGQGPQFIFQYYREEENGRGNFPPRFSGLQFPNYSSELNVNALELDDSALYLCASRKGQYNEQFFGPGTRLTVL.

The chain recombines TRBV15 with TRBJ2-7, with D possibly being TRBD1 or TRBD2 (9 bases each). V was cut by 1 base and J by 5 bases, with 21 bases left in between. Germline lookup yields CDR1 LNHNV and CDR2 YYDKDF (reference sequence). This CDR3 has 17 amino acids. In DNA form, the CDR3 reads TGTGCCACCAGCAGAGGACTGACAGGGGGACTAGCCCACGAGCAGTACTTC. It translates to CATSRGLTGGLAHEQYF.

The table lists this clonotype with many counts. The junction and the germline gene differ at one end; a read error may be behind it. V is TRBV7-2 and J is TRBJ2-5; unclear D gene. The CDR3 runs 12 residues. Per germline, CDR1 SGHTA and CDR2 FQGNSA. CDR3 amino acids: CASSVASETQYF. CDR3 nucleotides: TGTGCCAGCAGCGTAGCATCAGAGACCCAGTACTTC.

J is TRBJ2-5 and V is TRBV18; a weak D match, TRBD1 (6 bases). Deletions cut 5 bases from V and 5 bases from J, with 15 bases between. Germline-derived CDR1 and CDR2 are KGHSH and LQKENI. The CDR3 contains 14 residues. CDR3 nucleotide sequence: TGTGCCAGCTCAAGGCCAGGGGTTGAGGAGACCCAGTACTTC. Residues: CASSRPGVEETQYF.

The rearrangement uses TRBV6-5 and TRBJ2-2, with 9 bases lining up with TRBD2. CDR1 and CDR2 from the germline V gene are MNHEY and SVGAGI. The CDR3 has 15 residues. V was pared by 6 bases and J by 5 bases, with 7 bases of the junction left unmatched. The CDR3: CASSQTSGRTGELFF. CDR3 in DNA: TGTGCCAGCAGCCAGACTAGCGGCAGAACCGGGGAGCTGTTTTTT.

This clonotype was recorded many times. This rearrangement joins TRBV7-2 to TRBJ2-5; TRBD1 is a possible D gene (5 bases). Germline CDR1 is SGHTA and CDR2 is FQGNSA. The CDR3 covers 13 residues. V was pared by 3 bases and J by 2 bases, with 7 bases between. The DNA for the CDR3 is TGTGCCAGCAGCTTTAGGGGTCAAGAGACCCAGTACTTC. Its protein is CASSFRGQETQYF.

The gene calls are TRBV7-2 and TRBJ2-2; D call uncertain. V was pared by 5 bases and J by 3 bases, with 19 bases between. The CDR3 length is 17 residues. The germline V gene encodes CDR1 SGHTA and CDR2 FQGNSA. The CDR3 DNA follows: TGTGCCAGCAGCAAACGGACGGGTGGGCTGGACACCGGGGAGCTGTTTTTT. Its translation: CASSKRTGGLDTGELFF.

This clonotype was counted between two and nine times. The chain recombines TRBV7-2 with TRBJ2-5; 7 bases fit TRBD1. Germline loops: CDR1 SGHTA, CDR2 FQGNSA. J gave up 2 bases and V 5 bases, and 5 bases lay outside the gene matches. CDR3 length: 14 residues. The CDR3 DNA reads TGTGCCAGCAGCGTCACAGGGGATCAAGAGACCCAGTACTTC. Encoded protein: CASSVTGDQETQYF. The variable domain in full, completed from reference TRBV7-2 and TRBJ2-5, reads GAGVSQSPSNKVTEKGKDVELRCDPISGHTALYWYRQSLGQGLEFLIYFQGNSAPDKSGLPSDRFSAERTGGSVSTLTIQRTQQEDSAVYLCASSVTGDQETQYFGPGTRLLVL.

This clonotype was found a few times. This rearrangement joins TRBV5-1 to TRBJ2-1, with 12 bases fitting TRBD2. After removal of 0 bases from V and 0 bases from J, the junction contained 7 bases not matched to a gene. Per the germline V gene, CDR1 is SGHRS and CDR2 is YFSETQ. CDR3 length equals 19 residues. The CDR3 nucleotides are TGCGCCAGCAGCTTGGCCAGGACTAGCGGGGACCACTCCTACAATGAGCAGTTCTTC. Translating gives CASSLARTSGDHSYNEQFF.